The 22 T cell receptor beta chains given below trace back to one sample, sequenced in a study of cytomegalovirus exposure and HLA in healthy donors. Primers for the PCR totalled 60 Vbeta and 13 Jbeta. Assay: immunoSEQ multiplex PCR; the TCRdb copy retains only in-frame clones and omits some. The table includes 80,000 to 95,000 clones, roughly two thirds detected once. Sequencing was done on a sample of PBMCs. These receptors originate from a human donor in good health.

V is TRBV7-2 and J is TRBJ1-3, with 7 bases identical to TRBD1. V was clipped by 3 bases and J by 4 bases; unmatched bases: 3. The CDR3 is 14 residues long. The V gene's germline CDR1 is SGHTA and CDR2 FQGNSA. This CDR3 reads CASSLGQWGNTIYF. The DNA for the CDR3 is TGTGCCAGCAGCTTGGGACAGTGGGGAAACACCATATATTTT.

This rearrangement joins TRBV7-2 to TRBJ1-1; D not certain. This CDR3 contains 13 residues. With 4 bases removed from V and 5 bases from J, the gap between germline ends came to 11 bases. CDR1 is SGHTA, CDR2 FQGNSA, per germline. The CDR3 DNA sequence: TGTGCCAGCAGCTACGGGGTGGTGACTGAAGCTTTCTTT. Translated: CASSYGVVTEAFF.

The J gene is TRBJ2-1, the V gene TRBV27, with D tentatively TRBD1 (5 bases). V was clipped by 5 bases and J by 1 base, with 9 bases between them. The CDR3 is made up of 14 amino acids. The germline V gene encodes CDR1 MNHEY and CDR2 SMNVEV (reference sequence). The CDR3: CASSMDNSYNEQFF. The DNA for the CDR3 is TGTGCCAGCAGTATGGACAATTCCTACAATGAGCAGTTCTTC.

In its sample, this clone was seen a few times. This chain uses TRBV15 with TRBJ1-5, with TRBD1 as a possible D gene (5 bases). Trimming left V 2 bases short and J 4 bases short, with 21 bases between. Germline V gene lookup returns CDR1 LNHNV and CDR2 YYDKDF (reference sequence). The CDR3 covers 18 residues. The CDR3: CATSRSTLTAGRNQPQHF. The CDR3 nucleotides read TGTGCCACCAGCAGATCAACCCTGACAGCGGGTAGGAATCAGCCCCAGCATTTT.

The J gene is TRBJ2-2, the V gene TRBV2; 7 bases agree with TRBD1. CDR1 is SNHLY, CDR2 FYNNEI, per germline. V was pared by 5 bases and J by 1 base, with 4 bases of the junction left unmatched. CDR3 size: 15 residues. This CDR3 is CASSPRGRNTGELFF. CDR3 sequence (DNA): TGTGCCAGCAGTCCTAGGGGGCGGAACACCGGGGAGCTGTTTTTT.

V is TRBV11-2 and J is TRBJ2-7; 9 bases match TRBD2. Germline trimming cut 5 bases from V and 2 bases from J; bases unmatched to any gene: 7. Per germline, CDR1 SGHAT and CDR2 FQNNGV. The CDR3 totals 15 residues. The DNA of the CDR3 is TGTGCCAGCAGCATCCGAGCGGGGGGCCCCTACGAGCAGTACTTC. Its translation is CASSIRAGGPYEQYF.

This clone was counted between two and nine times. The CDR3 protein is CASSQGGGMNTEAFF. The CDR3 DNA sequence: TGCGCCAGCAGCCAAGGCGGGGGAATGAACACTGAAGCTTTCTTT. This chain connects TRBV4-3 to TRBJ1-1; perhaps TRBD1 as D (5 bases). CDR3 length equals 15 residues. Germline V gene sequence: CDR1 LGHNA, CDR2 YSLEER. V was cut by 1 base and J by 0 bases, with 9 bases left in between.

The chain has TRBV7-2 and TRBJ1-1; D gene unclear. The CDR3 sequence is 12 residues long. CDR1 is SGHTA, CDR2 FQGNSA, per germline. V lost 8 bases and J lost 4, with 11 bases in between. Here the CDR3 reads CASGWPGTEAFF. CDR3 DNA: TGTGCCAGCGGCTGGCCGGGCACTGAAGCTTTCTTT.

This clone was seen a few times. The V and J genes are TRBV4-2 and TRBJ1-2, with 10 bases aligning to TRBD1. The CDR3 runs 15 residues. After removal of 4 bases from V and 8 bases from J, the junction contained 10 bases not matched to a gene. Germline CDR1 is LGHNA and CDR2 is YNFKEQ. The CDR3 spells CASSLGQGVIGGYTF. CDR3 DNA: TGTGCCAGCAGCCTTGGACAGGGGGTGATTGGAGGCTACACCTTC.

The sample holds a few counts of this clone. V is TRBV6-5 and J is TRBJ2-1; 10 nucleotides line up with TRBD2. Germline lookup yields CDR1 MNHEY and CDR2 SVGAGI. The J segment lost 10 bases and the V segment lost 3 bases, leaving 3 bases of the junction unmatched. This CDR3 comprises 13 residues. CDR3 region: CASSYLGLAEQFF. For the CDR3, the DNA is TGTGCCAGCAGTTATCTGGGACTAGCGGAGCAGTTCTTC.

The chain couples TRBV5-1 to TRBJ1-6; D remains unclear. V dropped 5 bases and J dropped 0 bases, with 3 bases sitting between them. The CDR3 is 13 amino acids. Germline loops: CDR1 SGHRS, CDR2 YFSETQ. CDR3 amino acids: CASRSSYNSPLHF. CDR3 coding DNA: TGCGCCAGCAGGAGCTCCTATAATTCACCCCTCCACTTT.

This clone was detected only once. This chain uses TRBV11-3 with TRBJ2-1; 8 nucleotides line up with TRBD2. V was pared by 1 base and J by 2 bases, with 1 base of the junction left unmatched. The CDR3 contains 15 residues. CDR1 is SGHNT and CDR2 is YENEEA in the germline V gene. The DNA of the CDR3 is TGTGCCAGCAGCTTAGGAGCGGGGGCCTACAATGAGCAGTTCTTC. The encoded protein is CASSLGAGAYNEQFF. Based on the CDR3 plus reference TRBV11-3 and TRBJ2-1, the full variable domain is EAGVVQSPRYKIIEKKQPVAFWCNPISGHNTLYWYLQNLGQGPELLIRYENEEAVDDSQLPKDRFSAERLKGVDSTLKIQPAELGDSAVYLCASSLGAGAYNEQFFGPGTRLTVL.

The chain combines TRBV6-1 with TRBJ2-1; no clear D. Germline V CDR1 and CDR2: MNHNS, SASEGT. Between the trimmed V and J ends, which lost 3 bases and 3 bases, there was a span of 9 bases. The CDR3 is 14 residues long. The CDR3 coding sequence is TGTGCCAGCAGTGATCTCGGAGACTACAATGAGCAGTTCTTC. It codes for CASSDLGDYNEQFF.

The DNA for the CDR3 is TGTGCCAGCAGCTTTAGCCTAGCGGTAAACAATGAGCAGTTCTTC. This encodes CASSFSLAVNNEQFF. This chain joins TRBV5-4 and TRBJ2-1, with TRBD2 matching 7 bases. CDR1 and CDR2 (germline): SGHNT, YYREEE (reference sequence). This CDR3 has 15 residues. The ends lost 2 bases at V and 5 bases at J; junction bases unmatched: 7. Filled out from reference TRBV5-4 and TRBJ2-1, the complete variable domain reads ETGVTQSPTHLIKTRGQQVTLRCSSQSGHNTVSWYQQALGQGPQFIFQYYREEENGRGNFPPRFSGLQFPNYSSELNVNALELDDSALYLCASSFSLAVNNEQFFGPGTRLTVL.

The V call is TRBV5-1, the J call TRBJ2-4, with TRBD1 as a possible D gene (5 bases). Per the germline V gene, CDR1 is SGHRS and CDR2 is YFSETQ. The CDR3 totals 14 residues. Trimming stripped 0 bases from V and 6 bases from J, with 10 bases between. The CDR3 DNA reads TGCGCCAGCAGCTTGGCAGGGTTGGGAAACATTCAGTACTTC. Translating gives CASSLAGLGNIQYF.

This chain connects TRBV7-2 to TRBJ2-7; a possible D gene is TRBD1 (5 bases). CDR3 length: 15 residues. V lost 5 bases to trimming and J lost 6 bases, with 20 bases between them. The germline V gene has CDR1 SGHTA and CDR2 FQGNSA. The CDR3 loop is CASSKGHLGQGEQYF. The CDR3 DNA reads as TGTGCCAGCAGCAAGGGGCATTTGGGGCAGGGCGAGCAGTACTTC.

The CDR3 protein is CASSAKGVGGYGYTF. CDR3 coding DNA: TGTGCCAGCAGCGCCAAGGGGGTGGGGGGGTATGGCTACACCTTC. The chain uses TRBV21-1 and TRBJ1-2. TRBV21-1 is deemed a pseudogene. This CDR3 contains 15 residues.

This clone occurred once. In DNA, the CDR3 is TGTGCCAGCAGCGATAAGGGAGACTATGGCTACACCTTC. This encodes CASSDKGDYGYTF. The V gene is TRBV9, the J gene TRBJ1-2; unclear D gene. This CDR3 spans 13 amino acids. Per germline, CDR1 SGDLS and CDR2 YYNGEE. V was clipped by 3 bases and J by 3 bases, with 9 bases between them.

The V call is TRBV5-1, the J call TRBJ2-3, with TRBD2 matching 15 bases. The CDR3 loop spans 19 amino acids. The J segment lost 3 bases and the V segment lost 4 bases, leaving 12 bases of the junction unmatched. Germline V CDR1 and CDR2: SGHRS, YFSETQ. The CDR3 protein is CASSPGGLAGGLGTDTQYF. The CDR3 DNA sequence: TGCGCCAGCAGCCCAGGCGGACTAGCGGGGGGGTTAGGTACAGATACGCAGTATTTT.

This clone has only one observation. CDR3 in amino acids: CASSKVPRGNTEAFF. The CDR3 DNA reads TGTGCCAGCAGCAAAGTCCCCAGGGGGAACACTGAAGCTTTCTTT. The V call is TRBV21-1, the J call TRBJ1-1; the table's D call, TRBD1, was not checked against the DNA. TRBV21-1 is a pseudogene segment. The length of the CDR3 is 15 residues.

The chain is built from TRBV5-1 and TRBJ2-7; 7 positions agree with TRBD1. The germline V gene has CDR1 SGHRS and CDR2 YFSETQ. Trimming at V came to 2 bases and at J to 5 bases, leaving 16 bases not matched to a gene. CDR3 length: 17 residues. The CDR3 is CASSLFPLGRGIDEQYF. DNA of the CDR3: TGCGCCAGCAGCTTATTCCCTCTGGGCAGGGGGATCGACGAGCAGTACTTC.

This clone was seen a few times. The CDR3 DNA is TGTGCCAGCAGCCCTGCCAGGACTAGAGCACGCGAGCAGTACTTC. Translated, it gives CASSPARTRAREQYF. J is TRBJ2-7 and V is TRBV7-2; 7 nucleotides match TRBD2. After removal of 5 bases from V and 6 bases from J, the junction contained 13 bases not matched to a gene. CDR3 size: 15 residues. Germline V CDR1 and CDR2: SGHTA, FQGNSA.